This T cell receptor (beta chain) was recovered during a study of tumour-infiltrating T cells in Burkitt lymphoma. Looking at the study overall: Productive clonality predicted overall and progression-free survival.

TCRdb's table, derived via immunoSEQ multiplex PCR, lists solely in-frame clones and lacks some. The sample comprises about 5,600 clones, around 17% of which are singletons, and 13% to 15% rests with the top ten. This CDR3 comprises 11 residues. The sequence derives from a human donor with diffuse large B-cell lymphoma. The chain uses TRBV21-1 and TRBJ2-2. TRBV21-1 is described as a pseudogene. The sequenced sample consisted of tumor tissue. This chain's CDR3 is CASSITWELFF. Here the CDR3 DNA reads TGTGCCAGCAGCATTACCTGGGAGCTGTTTTTT.